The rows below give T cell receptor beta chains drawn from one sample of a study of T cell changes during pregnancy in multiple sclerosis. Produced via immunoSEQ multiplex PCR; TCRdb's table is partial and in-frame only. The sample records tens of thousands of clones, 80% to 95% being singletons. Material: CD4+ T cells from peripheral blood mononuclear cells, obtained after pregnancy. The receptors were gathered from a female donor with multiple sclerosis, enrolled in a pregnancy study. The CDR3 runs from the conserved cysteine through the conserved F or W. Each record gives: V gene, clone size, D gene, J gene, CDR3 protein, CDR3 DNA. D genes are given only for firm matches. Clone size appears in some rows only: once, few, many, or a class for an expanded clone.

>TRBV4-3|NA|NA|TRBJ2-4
CASSQASLAKNIQYF
TGCGCCAGCAGCCAAGCTTCCCTAGCCAAAAACATTCAGTACTTC
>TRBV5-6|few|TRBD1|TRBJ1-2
CASSLGTGDYGYTF
TGTGCCAGCAGCTTGGGGACAGGGGACTATGGCTACACCTTC
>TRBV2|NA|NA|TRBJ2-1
CASSYDRNNEQFF
TGTGCCAGCAGCTACGACAGGAACAATGAGCAGTTCTTC
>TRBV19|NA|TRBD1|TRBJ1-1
CASSLRQGGTEAFF
TGTGCCAGTAGTTTACGGCAGGGGGGCACTGAAGCTTTCTTT
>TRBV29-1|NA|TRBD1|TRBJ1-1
CSVGTDDTEAFF
TGCAGCGTCGGGACAGACGACACTGAAGCTTTCTTT
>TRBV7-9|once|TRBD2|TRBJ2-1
CASSLVGLAGLITYNEQFF
TGTGCCAGCAGCTTAGTGGGACTAGCGGGTCTAATAACATACAATGAGCAGTTCTTC
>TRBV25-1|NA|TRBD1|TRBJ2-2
CASRRGQGNTGELFF
TGTGCCAGCAGACGGGGACAGGGTAACACCGGGGAGCTGTTTTTT
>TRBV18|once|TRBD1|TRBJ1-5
CASSPQGQGLTDQPQHF
TGTGCCAGCTCACCCCAGGGACAGGGGTTGACTGATCAGCCCCAGCATTTT
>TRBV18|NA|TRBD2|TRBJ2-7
CASSPPASGGYEQYF
TGTGCCAGCTCACCACCGGCTAGCGGGGGGTACGAGCAGTACTTC
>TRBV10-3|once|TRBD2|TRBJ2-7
CAISLGTGGGDEQYF
TGTGCCATCAGCCTTGGGACGGGAGGAGGGGACGAGCAGTACTTC
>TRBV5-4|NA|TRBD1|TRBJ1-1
CASSFFEGARAFF
TGTGCCAGCAGCTTCTTTGAGGGGGCGCGGGCTTTCTTT
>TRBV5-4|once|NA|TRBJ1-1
CASSLERSPFNTEAFF
TGTGCCAGCAGCTTGGAGCGGTCGCCATTTAACACTGAAGCTTTCTTT
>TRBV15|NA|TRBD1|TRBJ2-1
CATSRGTGTNEQFF
TGTGCCACCAGCAGAGGGACAGGGACAAATGAGCAGTTCTTC
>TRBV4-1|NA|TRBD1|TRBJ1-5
CASSHPGGNSNQPQHF
TGCGCCAGCAGCCACCCAGGGGGGAATAGCAATCAGCCCCAGCATTTT
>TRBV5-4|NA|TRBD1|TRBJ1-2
CASSTGQDVFNGYTF
TGTGCCAGCAGTACGGGACAGGATGTTTTTAATGGCTACACCTTC
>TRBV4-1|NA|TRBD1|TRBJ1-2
CASSQDLMGQAYGYTF
TGCGCCAGCAGCCAAGATCTTATGGGACAGGCCTATGGCTACACCTTC
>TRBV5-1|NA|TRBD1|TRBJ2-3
CASSFRDSITDTQYF
TGCGCCAGCAGCTTCCGGGACAGTATCACAGATACGCAGTATTTT
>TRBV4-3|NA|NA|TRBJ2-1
CASSQILGGYNEQFF
TGCGCCAGCAGCCAAATCCTCGGGGGCTACAATGAGCAGTTCTTC
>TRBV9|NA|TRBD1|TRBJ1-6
CASSTGQGPNSPLHF
TGTGCCAGCAGCACGGGACAGGGCCCTAATTCACCCCTCCACTTT
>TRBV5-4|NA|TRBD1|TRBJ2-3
CASSLVSLQGARNTQYF
TGTGCCAGCAGCTTGGTCAGTCTCCAGGGGGCGCGGAATACGCAGTATTTT
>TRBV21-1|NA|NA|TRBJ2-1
CASNLRGRQGDNEQFF
TGTGCCAGCAACTTGAGAGGGAGGCAGGGTGACAATGAGCAGTTCTTC
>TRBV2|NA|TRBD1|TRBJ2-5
CASSGPRTGGPQQETQYF
TGTGCCAGCAGTGGACCAAGGACAGGGGGTCCGCAACAAGAGACCCAGTACTTC
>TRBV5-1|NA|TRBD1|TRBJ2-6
CASSLAGDRPLSGANVLTF
TGCGCCAGCAGCTTGGCTGGGGACAGGCCACTATCTGGGGCCAACGTCCTGACTTTC
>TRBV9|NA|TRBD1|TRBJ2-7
CASSAGTGNYEQYF
TGTGCCAGTTCTGCCGGGACAGGGAACTACGAGCAGTACTTC
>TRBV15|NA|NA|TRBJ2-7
CATRSTPAYEQYF
TGTGCCACCAGAAGTACTCCGGCCTACGAGCAGTACTTC
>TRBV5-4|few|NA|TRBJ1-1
CASSLKGRITEAFF
TGTGCCAGCAGCTTGAAGGGGCGGATCACTGAAGCTTTCTTT
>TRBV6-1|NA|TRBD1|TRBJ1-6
CASNPGQGFNSPLHF
TGTGCCAGCAACCCAGGACAGGGGTTCAATTCACCCCTCCACTTT
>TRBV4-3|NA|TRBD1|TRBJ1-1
CASSLTTGGMNTEAFF
TGCGCCAGCAGCCTCACCACAGGGGGGATGAACACTGAAGCTTTCTTT
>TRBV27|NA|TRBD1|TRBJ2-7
CASRGTGRPYEQYF
TGTGCCAGCAGGGGGACAGGGAGGCCCTACGAGCAGTACTTC
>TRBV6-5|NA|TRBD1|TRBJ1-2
CASSYTGGHGYTF
TGTGCCAGCAGTTACACAGGGGGCCATGGCTACACCTTC
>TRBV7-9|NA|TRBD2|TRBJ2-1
CASSFGGLVAEQFF
TGTGCCAGCAGCTTCGGGGGGTTGGTTGCTGAGCAGTTCTTC
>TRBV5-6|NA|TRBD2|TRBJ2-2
CASSLMRGANTGELFF
TGTGCCAGCAGCTTGATGCGGGGGGCAAACACCGGGGAGCTGTTTTTT
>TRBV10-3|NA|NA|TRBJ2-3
CAISESTEGTDTQYF
TGTGCCATCAGTGAGTCGACAGAAGGCACAGATACGCAGTATTTT
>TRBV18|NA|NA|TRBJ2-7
CASSPLQGENEQYF
TGTGCCAGCTCACCCTTGCAGGGTGAAAACGAGCAGTACTTC
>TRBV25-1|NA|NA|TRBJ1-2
CASSEVVAYGYTF
TGTGCCAGCAGTGAAGTAGTAGCCTATGGCTACACCTTC
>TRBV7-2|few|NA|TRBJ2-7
CASSLPGGRPYEQYF
TGTGCCAGCAGCCTCCCGGGGGGCCGACCTTACGAGCAGTACTTC
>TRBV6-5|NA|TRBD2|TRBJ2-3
CASKTSGGRGDTQYF
TGTGCCAGCAAAACTAGCGGGGGCCGCGGAGATACGCAGTATTTT
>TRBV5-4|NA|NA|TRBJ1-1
CASSSRTPLPEAFF
TGTGCCAGCAGCTCCCGAACCCCACTTCCTGAAGCTTTCTTT
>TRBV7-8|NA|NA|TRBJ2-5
CASSLARVFSQETQYF
TGTGCCAGCAGCTTAGCCCGGGTTTTCTCCCAAGAGACCCAGTACTTC
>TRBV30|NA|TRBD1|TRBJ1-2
CAWGGGINYGYTF
TGTGCGTGGGGAGGGGGCATCAACTATGGCTACACCTTC
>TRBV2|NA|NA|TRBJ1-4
CASSPGTLPTNEKLFF
TGTGCCAGCAGTCCCGGGACACTGCCAACTAATGAAAAACTGTTTTTT
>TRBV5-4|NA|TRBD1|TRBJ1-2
CASSLPGQGYGYTF
TGTGCCAGCAGCTTGCCGGGACAGGGTTATGGCTACACCTTC
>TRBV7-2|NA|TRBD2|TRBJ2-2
CASSWGLAGGANTGELFF
TGTGCCAGCAGCTGGGGACTAGCGGGGGGAGCGAACACCGGGGAGCTGTTTTTT
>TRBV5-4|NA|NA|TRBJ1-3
CASSFRGPGNTIYF
TGTGCCAGCAGCTTCAGGGGACCTGGAAACACCATATATTTT
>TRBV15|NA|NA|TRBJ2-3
CATSPQGPDTQYF
TGTGCCACCAGTCCACAGGGTCCGGATACGCAGTATTTT
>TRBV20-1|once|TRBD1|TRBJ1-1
CSAATGVAFF
TGCAGTGCCGCGACAGGGGTAGCTTTCTTT
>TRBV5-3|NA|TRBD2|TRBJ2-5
CARSAPEAGRDQETQYF
TGTGCCAGAAGCGCACCCGAGGCGGGGAGGGATCAAGAGACCCAGTACTTC
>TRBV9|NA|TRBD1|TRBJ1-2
CASSSRPGQKVYGYTF
TGTGCCAGCAGCTCCCGGCCGGGACAGAAAGTGTATGGCTACACCTTC
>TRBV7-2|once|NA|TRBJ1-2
CASSLLTRGGGGYTF
TGTGCCAGCAGCTTACTTACGAGGGGGGGTGGTGGCTACACCTTC
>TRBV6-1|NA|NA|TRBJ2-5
CASSALLGSETQYF
TGTGCCAGCAGTGCGTTACTAGGGTCAGAGACCCAGTACTTC
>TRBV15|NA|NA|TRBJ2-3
CATRSPRGAGRIDTQYF
TGTGCCACCAGGAGCCCCAGGGGGGCTGGTCGGATAGATACGCAGTATTTT
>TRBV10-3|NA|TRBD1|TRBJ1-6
CAITGTAYNSPLHF
TGTGCCATCACCGGGACAGCGTATAATTCACCCCTCCACTTT
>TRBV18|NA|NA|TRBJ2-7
CASSPDGNHEQYF
TGTGCCAGCTCACCAGACGGGAACCACGAGCAGTACTTC
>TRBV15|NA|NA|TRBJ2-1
CATSGLFPAHPIPGNEQFF
TGTGCCACCAGCGGACTCTTTCCGGCGCACCCGATACCTGGCAATGAGCAGTTCTTC
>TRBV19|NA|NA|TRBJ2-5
CASSIILGGAETQYF
TGTGCCAGTAGTATAATTCTCGGAGGGGCGGAGACCCAGTACTTC
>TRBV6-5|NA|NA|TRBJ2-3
CASSLLGGRTDTQYF
TGTGCCAGCTCCTTACTTGGCGGTCGCACAGATACGCAGTATTTT
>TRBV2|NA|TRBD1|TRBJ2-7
CASLGGSEQYF
TGTGCCAGCCTAGGGGGCTCCGAGCAGTACTTC
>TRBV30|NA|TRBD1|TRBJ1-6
CAWSVMDRLRLASPLHF
TGTGCCTGGAGTGTTATGGACAGGCTACGATTGGCGTCACCCCTCCACTTT
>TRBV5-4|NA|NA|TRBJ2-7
CASSRDGGSYEQYF
TGTGCCAGCAGCCGGGACGGGGGCTCCTACGAGCAGTACTTC